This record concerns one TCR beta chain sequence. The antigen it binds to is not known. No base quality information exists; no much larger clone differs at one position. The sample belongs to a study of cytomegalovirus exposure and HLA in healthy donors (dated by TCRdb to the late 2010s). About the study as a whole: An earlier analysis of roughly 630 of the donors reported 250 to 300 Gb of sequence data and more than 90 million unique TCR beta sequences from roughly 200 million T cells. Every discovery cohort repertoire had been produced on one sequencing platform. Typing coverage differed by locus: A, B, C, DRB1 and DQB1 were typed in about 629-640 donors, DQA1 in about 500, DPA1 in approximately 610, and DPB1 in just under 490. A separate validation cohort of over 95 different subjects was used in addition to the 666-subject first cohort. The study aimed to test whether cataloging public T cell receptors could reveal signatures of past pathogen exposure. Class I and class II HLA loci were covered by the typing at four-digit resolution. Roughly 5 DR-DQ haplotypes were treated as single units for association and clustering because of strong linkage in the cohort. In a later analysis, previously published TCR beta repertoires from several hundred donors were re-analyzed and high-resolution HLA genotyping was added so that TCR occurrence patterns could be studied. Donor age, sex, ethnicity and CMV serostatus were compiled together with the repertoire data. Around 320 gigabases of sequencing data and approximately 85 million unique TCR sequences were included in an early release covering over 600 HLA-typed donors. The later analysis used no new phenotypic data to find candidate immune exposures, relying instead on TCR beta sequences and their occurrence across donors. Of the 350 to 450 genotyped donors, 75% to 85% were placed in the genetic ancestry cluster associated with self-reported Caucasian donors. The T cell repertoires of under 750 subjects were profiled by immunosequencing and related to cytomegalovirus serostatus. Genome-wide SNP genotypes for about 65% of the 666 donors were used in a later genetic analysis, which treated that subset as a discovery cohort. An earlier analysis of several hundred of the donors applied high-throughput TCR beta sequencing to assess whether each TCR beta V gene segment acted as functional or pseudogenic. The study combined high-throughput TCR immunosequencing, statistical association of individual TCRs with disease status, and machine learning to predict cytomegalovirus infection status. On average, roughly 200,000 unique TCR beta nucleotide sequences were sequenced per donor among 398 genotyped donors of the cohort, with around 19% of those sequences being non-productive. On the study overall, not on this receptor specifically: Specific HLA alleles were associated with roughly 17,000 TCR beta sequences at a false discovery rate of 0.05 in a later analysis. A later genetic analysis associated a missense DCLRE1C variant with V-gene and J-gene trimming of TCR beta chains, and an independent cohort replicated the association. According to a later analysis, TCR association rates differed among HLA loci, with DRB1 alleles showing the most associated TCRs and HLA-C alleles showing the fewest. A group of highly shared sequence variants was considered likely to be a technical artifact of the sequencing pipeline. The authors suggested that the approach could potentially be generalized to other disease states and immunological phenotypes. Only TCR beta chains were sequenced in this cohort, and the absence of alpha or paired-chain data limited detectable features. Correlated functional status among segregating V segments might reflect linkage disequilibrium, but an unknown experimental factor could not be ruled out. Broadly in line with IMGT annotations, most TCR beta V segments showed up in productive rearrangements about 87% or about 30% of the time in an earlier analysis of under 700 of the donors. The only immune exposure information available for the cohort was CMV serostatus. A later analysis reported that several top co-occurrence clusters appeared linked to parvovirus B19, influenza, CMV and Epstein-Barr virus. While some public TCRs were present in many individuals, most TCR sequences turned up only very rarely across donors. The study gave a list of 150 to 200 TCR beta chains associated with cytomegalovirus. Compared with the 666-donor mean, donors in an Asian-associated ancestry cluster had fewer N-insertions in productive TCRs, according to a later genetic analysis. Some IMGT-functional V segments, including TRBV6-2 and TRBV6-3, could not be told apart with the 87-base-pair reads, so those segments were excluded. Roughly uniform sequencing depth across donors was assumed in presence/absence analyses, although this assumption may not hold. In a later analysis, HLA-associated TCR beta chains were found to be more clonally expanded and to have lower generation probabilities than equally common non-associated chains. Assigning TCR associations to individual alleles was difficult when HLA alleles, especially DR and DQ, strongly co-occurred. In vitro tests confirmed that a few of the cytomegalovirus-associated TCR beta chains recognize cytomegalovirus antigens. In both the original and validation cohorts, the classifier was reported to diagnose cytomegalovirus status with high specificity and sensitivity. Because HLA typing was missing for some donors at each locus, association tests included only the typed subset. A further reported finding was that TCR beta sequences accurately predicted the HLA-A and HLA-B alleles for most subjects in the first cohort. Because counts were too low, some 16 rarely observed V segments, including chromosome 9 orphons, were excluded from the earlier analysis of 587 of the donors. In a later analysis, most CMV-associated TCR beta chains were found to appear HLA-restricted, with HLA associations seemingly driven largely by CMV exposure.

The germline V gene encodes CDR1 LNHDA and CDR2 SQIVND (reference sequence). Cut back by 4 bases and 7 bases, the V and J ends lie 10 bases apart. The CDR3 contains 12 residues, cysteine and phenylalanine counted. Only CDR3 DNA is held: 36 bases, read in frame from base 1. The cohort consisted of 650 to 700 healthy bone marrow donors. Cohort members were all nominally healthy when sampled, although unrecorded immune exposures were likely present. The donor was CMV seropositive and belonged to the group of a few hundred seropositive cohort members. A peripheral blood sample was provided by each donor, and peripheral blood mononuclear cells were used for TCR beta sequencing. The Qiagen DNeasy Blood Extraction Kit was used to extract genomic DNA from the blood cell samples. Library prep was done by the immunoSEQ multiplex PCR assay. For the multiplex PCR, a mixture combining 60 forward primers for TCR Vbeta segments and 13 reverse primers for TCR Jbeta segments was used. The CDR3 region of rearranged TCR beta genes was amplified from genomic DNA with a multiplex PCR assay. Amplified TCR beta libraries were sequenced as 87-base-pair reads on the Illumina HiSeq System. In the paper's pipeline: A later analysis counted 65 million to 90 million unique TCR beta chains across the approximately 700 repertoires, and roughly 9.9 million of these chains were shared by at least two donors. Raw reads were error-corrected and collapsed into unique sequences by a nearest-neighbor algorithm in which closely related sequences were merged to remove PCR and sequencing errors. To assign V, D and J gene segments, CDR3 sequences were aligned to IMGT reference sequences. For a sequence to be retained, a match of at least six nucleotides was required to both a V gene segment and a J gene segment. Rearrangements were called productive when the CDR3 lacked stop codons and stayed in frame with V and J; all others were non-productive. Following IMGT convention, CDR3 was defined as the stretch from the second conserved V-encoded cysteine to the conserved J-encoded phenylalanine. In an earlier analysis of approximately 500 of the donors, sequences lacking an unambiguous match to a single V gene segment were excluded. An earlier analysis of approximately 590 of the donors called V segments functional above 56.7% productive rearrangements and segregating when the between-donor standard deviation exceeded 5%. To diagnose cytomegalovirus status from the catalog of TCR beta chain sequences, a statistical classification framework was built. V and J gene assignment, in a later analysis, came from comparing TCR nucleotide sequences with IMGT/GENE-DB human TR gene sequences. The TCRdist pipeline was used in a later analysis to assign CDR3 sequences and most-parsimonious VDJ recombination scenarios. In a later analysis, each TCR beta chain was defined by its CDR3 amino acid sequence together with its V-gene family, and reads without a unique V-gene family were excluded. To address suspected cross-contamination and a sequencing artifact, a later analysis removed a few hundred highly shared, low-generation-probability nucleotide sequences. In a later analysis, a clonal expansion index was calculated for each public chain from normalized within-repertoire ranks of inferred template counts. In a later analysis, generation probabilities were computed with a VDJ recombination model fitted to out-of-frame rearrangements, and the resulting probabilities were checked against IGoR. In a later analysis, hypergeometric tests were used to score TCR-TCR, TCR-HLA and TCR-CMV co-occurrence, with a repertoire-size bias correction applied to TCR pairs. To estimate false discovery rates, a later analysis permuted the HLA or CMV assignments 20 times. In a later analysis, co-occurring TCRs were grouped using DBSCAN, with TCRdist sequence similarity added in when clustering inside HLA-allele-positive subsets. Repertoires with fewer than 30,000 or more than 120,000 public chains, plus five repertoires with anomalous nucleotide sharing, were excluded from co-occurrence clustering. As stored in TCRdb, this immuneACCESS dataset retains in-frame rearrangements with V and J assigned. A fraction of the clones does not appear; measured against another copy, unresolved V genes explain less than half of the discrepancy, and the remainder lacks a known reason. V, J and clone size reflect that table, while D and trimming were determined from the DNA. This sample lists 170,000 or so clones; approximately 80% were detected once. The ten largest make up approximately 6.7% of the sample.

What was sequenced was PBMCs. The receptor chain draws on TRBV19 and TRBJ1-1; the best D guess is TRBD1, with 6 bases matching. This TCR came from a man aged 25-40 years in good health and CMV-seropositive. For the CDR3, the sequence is CASSTRTDEAFF. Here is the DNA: TGTGCCAGTAGTACTCGGACAGATGAAGCTTTCTTT.